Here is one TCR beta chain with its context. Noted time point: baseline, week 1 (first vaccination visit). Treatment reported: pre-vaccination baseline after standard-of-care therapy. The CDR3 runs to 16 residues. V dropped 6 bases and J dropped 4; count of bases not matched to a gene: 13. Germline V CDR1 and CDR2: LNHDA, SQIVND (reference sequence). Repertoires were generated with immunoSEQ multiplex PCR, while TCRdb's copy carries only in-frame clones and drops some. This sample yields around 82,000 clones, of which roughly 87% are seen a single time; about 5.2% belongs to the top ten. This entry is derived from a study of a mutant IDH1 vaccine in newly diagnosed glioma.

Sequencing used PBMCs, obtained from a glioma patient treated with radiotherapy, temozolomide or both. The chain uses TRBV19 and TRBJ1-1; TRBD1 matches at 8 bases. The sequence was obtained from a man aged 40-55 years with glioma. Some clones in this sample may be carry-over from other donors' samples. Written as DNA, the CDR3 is TGTGCCAGTAGATCCGGACAGGGAGGTTGGTTCACTGAAGCTTTCTTT. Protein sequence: CASRSGQGGWFTEAFF.